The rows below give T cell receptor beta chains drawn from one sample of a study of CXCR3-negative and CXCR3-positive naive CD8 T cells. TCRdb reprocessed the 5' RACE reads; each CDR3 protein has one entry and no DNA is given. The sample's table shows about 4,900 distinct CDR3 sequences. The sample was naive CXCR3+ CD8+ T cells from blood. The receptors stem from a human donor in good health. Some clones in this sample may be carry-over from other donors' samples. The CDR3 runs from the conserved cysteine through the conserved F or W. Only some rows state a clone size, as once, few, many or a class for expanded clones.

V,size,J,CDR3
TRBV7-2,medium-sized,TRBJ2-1,CASSQRKLAGGPLHDEQFF
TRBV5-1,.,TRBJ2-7,CASSPELAGGSYEQYF
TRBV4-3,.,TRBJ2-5,CASSPEGQNHQETQYF
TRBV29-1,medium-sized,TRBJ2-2,CSVVAAGELFF
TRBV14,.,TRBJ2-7,CASSQDLGYYEQYF
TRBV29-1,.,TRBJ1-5,CSGLQGGGPQHF
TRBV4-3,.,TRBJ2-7,CASSPGQGSYEQYF
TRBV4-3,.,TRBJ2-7,CASSHTRDGAYEQYF
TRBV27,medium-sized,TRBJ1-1,CASNPSSGETNTEAFF
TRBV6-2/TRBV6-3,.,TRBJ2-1,CASSGTPYNEQFF
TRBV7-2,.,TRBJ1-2,CASSLAGTDFYGYTF
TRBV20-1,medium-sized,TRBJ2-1,CSARDSLAEYNEQFF
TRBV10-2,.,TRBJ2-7,CASSDRGNHEQYF
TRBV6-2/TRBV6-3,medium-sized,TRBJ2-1,CASSPGGSEQFF
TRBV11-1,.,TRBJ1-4,CASSKTGYATNEKLFF